A single sample gave rise to the 24 T cell receptor beta chains below, sequenced in a study of cytomegalovirus exposure and HLA in healthy donors. Libraries were prepared by immunoSEQ multiplex PCR; TCRdb keeps only in-frame clonotypes and omits some of them. Here the sample spans approximately 160,000 clones, roughly 91% being singletons. Sequencing was performed on PBMCs. These receptors all come from a woman younger than 35 in good health and CMV-seropositive.

The chain combines TRBV15 with TRBJ2-7; 13 nucleotides line up with TRBD2. Unmatched junction bases numbered 6, after V lost 2 bases and J lost 5 bases. The CDR3 consists of 16 residues. Per the germline V gene, CDR1 is LNHNV and CDR2 is YYDKDF (reference sequence). The CDR3 DNA reads as TGTGCCACCAGCAGACCCCCACTAGCGGGAGGGCACGAGCAGTACTTC. The encoded protein is CATSRPPLAGGHEQYF.

The chain is built from TRBV5-6 and TRBJ2-7, with D perhaps matching TRBD2 (5 bases). Trimming took 1 base from V and 0 from J, leaving 11 bases between them. Germline V gives CDR1 SGHDT, CDR2 YYEEEE. This CDR3 has 15 residues. CDR3 loop: CASSLSPGNSYEQYF. CDR3 sequence (DNA): TGTGCCAGCAGCTTGAGCCCCGGGAACTCCTACGAGCAGTACTTC.

The J gene is TRBJ2-2, the V gene TRBV10-3; 7 bases match TRBD1. This CDR3 spans 15 amino acids. The V segment lost 6 bases and the J segment 0 bases; nucleotides outside the gene matches: 4. Germline V gene lookup returns CDR1 ENHRY and CDR2 SYGVKD. CDR3 nucleotides: TGTGCCATCAGCAAAACAGGGGCGAACACCGGGGAGCTGTTTTTT. This sequence encodes CAISKTGANTGELFF.

The sample holds one count of this clone. The chain uses TRBV29-1 and TRBJ2-7; 7 nucleotides match TRBD2. Germline V lookup: CDR1 SQVTM, CDR2 ANQGSEA. The CDR3 runs to 12 residues. The junction had 5 bases not matched to a gene; V was cut back by 6 bases and J by 3 bases. Written as DNA, the CDR3 is TGCAGCGTACGGAGCGGGGACTACGAGCAGTACTTC. Protein sequence: CSVRSGDYEQYF.

About this clone itself: The sample carries other DNA sequences with the same CDR3. The chain links TRBV5-1 to TRBJ2-1; D may be TRBD2 (5 bases). Trimming took 0 bases from V and 4 from J, leaving 11 bases between them. The germline gives CDR1 SGHRS, CDR2 YFSETQ. CDR3 length equals 15 residues. The CDR3 sequence is CASSLDGSSYNEQFF. CDR3 nucleotides: TGCGCCAGCAGCTTGGATGGGAGTTCGTACAATGAGCAGTTCTTC.

This chain links TRBV13 with TRBJ2-7, with 11 nucleotides matching TRBD2. This CDR3 is 16 amino acids long. Unmatched junction bases numbered 9, after V lost 6 bases and J lost 2 bases. Germline values: CDR1 PRHDT, CDR2 FYEKMQ (reference sequence). The CDR3 region is CASRPTLAGGPYEQYF. CDR3 DNA: TGTGCCAGCAGACCCACCTTAGCGGGAGGGCCCTACGAGCAGTACTTC.

The V and J genes are TRBV11-3 and TRBJ2-3; 7 nucleotides line up with TRBD1. This CDR3 spans 15 amino acids. J lost 0 bases, V lost 4 bases, and 4 bases had no gene match. Germline CDR1 SGHNT, CDR2 YENEEA. CDR3: CASSSTGPSTDTQYF. In DNA form, the CDR3 reads TGTGCCAGCAGCTCGACAGGGCCTAGCACAGATACGCAGTATTTT.

The chain has TRBV28 and TRBJ2-1; the match to TRBD2 covers 8 bases. Per the germline V gene, CDR1 is MDHEN and CDR2 is SYDVKM. Trimming took 10 bases from V and 8 from J; bases not matched to a gene: 13. This CDR3 has 14 residues. The DNA of the CDR3 is TGTGCCACCCAACCGGGACTAGTCTTTTATGAGCAGTTCTTC. Encoded protein: CATQPGLVFYEQFF.

V and J are TRBV28 and TRBJ1-2; D gene uncertain. The CDR3 covers 12 residues. Germline V gene sequence: CDR1 MDHEN, CDR2 SYDVKM. With 4 bases removed from V and 7 bases from J, the gap between germline ends came to 10 bases. CDR3 in amino acids: CASSSLSGGYTF. CDR3 coding DNA: TGTGCCAGCAGTTCACTCTCGGGTGGCTACACCTTC.

The chain links TRBV18 to TRBJ2-2, with D possibly being TRBD1 (5 bases). The length of the CDR3 is 14 residues. The V gene lost 6 bases and the J gene lost 5 bases, with 13 bases spanning the gap. CDR1 and CDR2 (germline): KGHSH, LQKENI. The CDR3 region has the DNA TGTGCCAGCTCTACCGCAGGGAATACCGGGGAGCTGTTTTTT. Protein: CASSTAGNTGELFF.

J is TRBJ2-6 and V is TRBV4-2; D is possibly TRBD2 (6 bases). The CDR3 sequence is 17 residues long. The germline V and J ends were trimmed by 1 base and 0 bases, with 10 bases remaining between them. In germline, CDR1 is LGHNA, CDR2 YNFKEQ. The CDR3 DNA reads as TGTGCCAGCAGCCAAGTGGCGGGACGCTCTGGGGCCAACGTCCTGACTTTC. Translation gives CASSQVAGRSGANVLTF.

This clone was observed a single time. CDR3 sequence: CASTASGGTDTQYF. CDR3 in DNA: TGTGCCAGCACGGCTAGCGGAGGCACAGATACGCAGTATTTT. The chain has TRBV11-1 and TRBJ2-3, with 7 bases identical to TRBD2. Germline values: CDR1 SGHAT, CDR2 FQDESV (reference sequence). Germline trimming cut 7 bases from V and 1 base from J; bases unmatched to any gene: 5. The CDR3 runs to 14 residues.

The V and J genes are TRBV5-1 and TRBJ2-1, with 9 bases that match TRBD2. The V and J ends lost 4 bases and 6 bases, in that order; junction bases with no gene match: 11. The length of the CDR3 is 16 residues. Germline V CDR1 and CDR2: SGHRS, YFSETQ. The CDR3 DNA is TGCGCCAGCAGCGCCGTTAGCGGGAGTGTGGGCAATGAGCAGTTCTTC. It encodes CASSAVSGSVGNEQFF.

The chain couples TRBV6-1 to TRBJ2-7, with 7 nucleotides matching TRBD2. V was clipped by 8 bases and J by 2 bases; unmatched bases: 12. The CDR3 is 15 amino acids. The germline V gene encodes CDR1 MNHNS and CDR2 SASEGT. CDR3 amino acids: CASLSGEGSPYEQYF. The CDR3 DNA sequence: TGTGCCAGCCTATCCGGGGAGGGCAGCCCCTACGAGCAGTACTTC.

The gene calls are TRBV7-2 and TRBJ1-2; D uncertain. V shed 1 base and J shed 3 bases, with 9 bases lying between them. The CDR3 has 14 amino acids. Germline CDR1 reads SGHTA; CDR2 reads FQGNSA. In DNA, the CDR3 is TGTGCCAGCAGCTTAGGGCCCGGGGACTATGGCTACACCTTC. This gives the protein CASSLGPGDYGYTF.

V usage is TRBV27 and J usage is TRBJ2-1; D gene uncertain. The germline V gene encodes CDR1 MNHEY and CDR2 SMNVEV (reference sequence). Between the trimmed V and J ends, which lost 6 bases and 1 base, there was a span of 16 bases. CDR3 length equals 16 residues. The CDR3 loop reads CASSPRSAISYNEQFF. CDR3 DNA: TGTGCCAGCAGCCCCCGGTCAGCGATATCCTACAATGAGCAGTTCTTC.

The chain uses TRBV4-1 and TRBJ1-5; D remains unclear. Between the trimmed V and J ends, which lost 4 bases and 5 bases, there was a span of 9 bases. CDR1 is MGHRA and CDR2 is YSYEKL in the germline V gene. The CDR3 contains 13 residues. DNA of the CDR3: TGCGCCAGCAGCCGAGTAGCTGATCAGCCCCAGCATTTT. Its translation: CASSRVADQPQHF.

V usage is TRBV13 and J usage is TRBJ2-7, with 11 bases identical to TRBD2. The CDR3 loop spans 15 amino acids. Germline V CDR1 and CDR2: PRHDT, FYEKMQ (reference sequence). Trimming removed 2 bases from V and 7 bases from J; junction bases left unmatched: 7. The CDR3 sequence: CASSLRGTSGGEQYF. The DNA for the CDR3 is TGTGCCAGCAGCTTAAGGGGGACTAGCGGAGGGGAGCAGTACTTC.

This clone was picked up one time. The chain joins TRBV7-8 to TRBJ2-1, with TRBD2 as a possible D gene (5 bases). The CDR3 loop spans 14 amino acids. The V and J ends lost 1 base and 4 bases respectively, with 8 bases between them. Germline lookup yields CDR1 SGHVS and CDR2 FQNEAQ. The CDR3 DNA sequence: TGTGCCAGCAGCTTAGGGACTTGGTACAATGAGCAGTTCTTC. Its protein product is CASSLGTWYNEQFF.

The gene calls are TRBV7-9 and TRBJ2-7; D might be TRBD2 (5 bases). The CDR3 totals 13 residues. V gave up 7 bases and J gave up 7 bases, with 17 bases separating them. In germline, CDR1 is SEHNR, CDR2 FQNEAQ (reference sequence). This CDR3 reads CASTAGPWREQYF. CDR3 coding DNA: TGTGCCAGCACCGCGGGCCCATGGAGAGAGCAGTACTTC.

This clone appeared a few times. This rearrangement joins TRBV10-1 to TRBJ1-1; D is unclear. CDR1 is WNHNN and CDR2 is SYGVQD in the germline V gene (reference sequence). CDR3 size: 12 residues. V was pared by 0 bases and J by 11 bases, with 10 bases between. In DNA form, the CDR3 reads TGCGCCAGCAGTGAGTCTTCCGGGAGGGCTTTCTTT. This gives the protein CASSESSGRAFF.

The V call is TRBV4-1, the J call TRBJ2-4, with D possibly being TRBD1 (5 bases). The V end lost 4 bases, the J end lost 8 bases, and 18 bases lay between the germline ends. The CDR3 totals 15 residues. CDR1 MGHRA and CDR2 YSYEKL come from the germline V gene. The DNA for the CDR3 is TGCGCCAGCAGCCGTGATTGGGGCCTTGGGGACATTCAGTACTTC. It encodes CASSRDWGLGDIQYF.

The chain has TRBV6-1 and TRBJ2-7, with 12 bases matching TRBD2. Germline CDR1 MNHNS, CDR2 SASEGT. V dropped 4 bases and J dropped 3; count of bases not matched to a gene: 10. The CDR3 is 17 amino acids. CDR3: CASSAEPSGRVGYEQYF. CDR3 bases: TGTGCCAGCAGTGCCGAGCCTAGCGGGAGGGTAGGCTACGAGCAGTACTTC.

The chain uses TRBV5-1 and TRBJ1-1; TRBD1 matches 11 bases. Germline trimming cut 2 bases from V and 4 bases from J; bases unmatched to any gene: 4. The germline V gene encodes CDR1 SGHRS and CDR2 YFSETQ. The CDR3 length is 15 residues. This CDR3 reads CASSFTGTGGTEAFF. The CDR3 region has the DNA TGCGCCAGCAGCTTCACCGGGACAGGGGGCACTGAAGCTTTCTTT.